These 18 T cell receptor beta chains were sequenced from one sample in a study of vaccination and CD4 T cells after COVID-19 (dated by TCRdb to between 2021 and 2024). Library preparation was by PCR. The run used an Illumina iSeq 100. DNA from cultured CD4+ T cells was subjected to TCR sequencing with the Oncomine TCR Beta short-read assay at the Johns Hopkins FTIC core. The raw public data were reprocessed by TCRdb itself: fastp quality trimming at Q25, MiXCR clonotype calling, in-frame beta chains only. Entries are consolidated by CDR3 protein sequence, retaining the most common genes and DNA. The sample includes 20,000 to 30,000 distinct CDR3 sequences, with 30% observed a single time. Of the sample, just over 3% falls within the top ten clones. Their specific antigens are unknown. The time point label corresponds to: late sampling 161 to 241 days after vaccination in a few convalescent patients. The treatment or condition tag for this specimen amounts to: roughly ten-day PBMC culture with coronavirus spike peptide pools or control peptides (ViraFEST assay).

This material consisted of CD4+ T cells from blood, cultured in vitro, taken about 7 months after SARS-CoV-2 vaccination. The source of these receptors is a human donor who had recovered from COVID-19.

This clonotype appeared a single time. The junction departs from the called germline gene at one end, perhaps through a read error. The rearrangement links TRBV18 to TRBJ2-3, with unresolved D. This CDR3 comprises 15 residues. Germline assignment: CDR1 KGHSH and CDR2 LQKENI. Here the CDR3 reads CANSPRPVGTDTQYF. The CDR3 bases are TGTGCCAACTCACCTCGACCTGTTGGCACAGATACGCAGTATTTT.

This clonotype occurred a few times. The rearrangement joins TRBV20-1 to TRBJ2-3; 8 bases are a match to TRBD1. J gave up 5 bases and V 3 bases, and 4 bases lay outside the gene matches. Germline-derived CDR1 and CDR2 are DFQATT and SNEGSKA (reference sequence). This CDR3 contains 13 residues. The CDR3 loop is CSASQGAKDTQYF. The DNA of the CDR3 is TGCAGTGCTAGCCAGGGGGCTAAAGATACGCAGTATTTT.

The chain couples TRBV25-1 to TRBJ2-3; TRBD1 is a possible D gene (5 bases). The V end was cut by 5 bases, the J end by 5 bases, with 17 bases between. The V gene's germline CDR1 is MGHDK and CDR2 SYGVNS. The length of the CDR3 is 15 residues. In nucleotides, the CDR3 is TGTGCCAGCAGTCATTCTGGCAGGGTGGGAGATACGCAGTATTTT. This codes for CASSHSGRVGDTQYF. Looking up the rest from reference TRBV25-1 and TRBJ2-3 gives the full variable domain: EADIYQTPRYLVIGTGKKITLECSQTMGHDKMYWYQQDPGMELHLIHYSYGVNSTEKGDLSSESTVSRIRTEHFPLTLESARPSHTSQYLCASSHSGRVGDTQYFGPGTRLTVL.

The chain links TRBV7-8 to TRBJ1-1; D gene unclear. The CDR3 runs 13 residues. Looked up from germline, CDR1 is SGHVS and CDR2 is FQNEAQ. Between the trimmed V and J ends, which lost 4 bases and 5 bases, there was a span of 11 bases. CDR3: CASSSRVGTEAFF. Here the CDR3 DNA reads TGTGCCAGCAGCTCTAGGGTAGGGACTGAAGCTTTCTTT.

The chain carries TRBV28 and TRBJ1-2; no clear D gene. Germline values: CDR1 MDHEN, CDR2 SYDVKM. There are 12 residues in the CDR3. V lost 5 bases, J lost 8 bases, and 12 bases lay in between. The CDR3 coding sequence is TGTGCCAGCAGTCGCGTTAAGGCCGGCTACACCTTC. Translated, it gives CASSRVKAGYTF.

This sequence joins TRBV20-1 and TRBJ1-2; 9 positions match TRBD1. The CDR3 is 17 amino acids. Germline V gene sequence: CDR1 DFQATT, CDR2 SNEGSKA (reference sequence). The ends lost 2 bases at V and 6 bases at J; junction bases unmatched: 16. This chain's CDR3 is CSARNILSQTGGDGYTF. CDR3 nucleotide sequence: TGCAGTGCTAGAAACATTTTATCTCAGACAGGGGGGGATGGCTACACCTTC.

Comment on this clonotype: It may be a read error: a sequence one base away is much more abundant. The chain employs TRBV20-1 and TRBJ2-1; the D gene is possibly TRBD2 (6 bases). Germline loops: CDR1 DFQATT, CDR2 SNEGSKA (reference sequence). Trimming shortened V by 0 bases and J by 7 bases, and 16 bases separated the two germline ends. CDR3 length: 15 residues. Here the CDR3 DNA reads TGCAGTGCTAGAGATCCTAGCGAGAATGGGAATGAGCAGTTCTTC. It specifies CSARDPSENGNEQFF.

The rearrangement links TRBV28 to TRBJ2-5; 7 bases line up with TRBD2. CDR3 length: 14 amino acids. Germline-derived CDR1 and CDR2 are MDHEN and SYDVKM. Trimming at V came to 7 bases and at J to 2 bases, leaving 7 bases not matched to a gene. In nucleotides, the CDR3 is TGTGCCAGCATAAAACTCGGGGGGCAAGAGACCCAGTACTTC. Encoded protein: CASIKLGGQETQYF.

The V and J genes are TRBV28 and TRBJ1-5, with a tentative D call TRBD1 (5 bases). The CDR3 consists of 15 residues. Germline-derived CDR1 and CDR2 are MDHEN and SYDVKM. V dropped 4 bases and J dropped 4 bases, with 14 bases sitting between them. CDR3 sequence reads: CASSSPGLQNQPQHF. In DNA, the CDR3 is TGTGCCAGCAGTTCCCCGGGACTGCAAAATCAGCCCCAGCATTTT.

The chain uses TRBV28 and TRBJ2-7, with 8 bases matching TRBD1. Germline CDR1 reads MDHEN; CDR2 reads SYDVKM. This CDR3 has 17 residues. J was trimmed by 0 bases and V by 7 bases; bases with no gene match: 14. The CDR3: CASTTFRTGPSSYEQYF. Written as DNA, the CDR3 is TGTGCCAGCACTACCTTCCGGACAGGGCCGAGCTCCTACGAGCAGTACTTC.

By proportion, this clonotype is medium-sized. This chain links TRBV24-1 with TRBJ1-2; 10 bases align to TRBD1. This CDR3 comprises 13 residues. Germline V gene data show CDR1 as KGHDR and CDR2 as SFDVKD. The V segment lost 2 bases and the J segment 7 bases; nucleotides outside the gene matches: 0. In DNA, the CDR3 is TGTGCCACCAGTGATTGGGACAGGGGTGGCTACACCTTC. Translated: CATSDWDRGGYTF.

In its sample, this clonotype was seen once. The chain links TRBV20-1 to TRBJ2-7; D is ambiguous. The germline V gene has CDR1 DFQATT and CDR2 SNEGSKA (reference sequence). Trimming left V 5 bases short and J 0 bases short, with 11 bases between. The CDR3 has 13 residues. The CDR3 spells CSAPSRSSYEQYF. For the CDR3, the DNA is TGCAGTGCTCCAAGCAGAAGCTCCTACGAGCAGTACTTC.

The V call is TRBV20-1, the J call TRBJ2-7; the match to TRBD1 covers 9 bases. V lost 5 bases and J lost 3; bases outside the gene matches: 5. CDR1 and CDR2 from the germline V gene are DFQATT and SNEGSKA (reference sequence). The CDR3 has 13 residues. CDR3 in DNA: TGCAGTGCTTCGACAGGGGGGGTCTACGAGCAGTACTTC. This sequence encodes CSASTGGVYEQYF.

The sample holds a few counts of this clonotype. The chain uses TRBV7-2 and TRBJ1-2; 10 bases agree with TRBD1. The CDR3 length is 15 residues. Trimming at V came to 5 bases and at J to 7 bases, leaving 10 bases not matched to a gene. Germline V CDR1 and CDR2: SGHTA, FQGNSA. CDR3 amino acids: CASSLQTGGSVGYTF. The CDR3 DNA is TGTGCCAGCAGCCTACAGACAGGGGGCTCTGTTGGCTACACCTTC.

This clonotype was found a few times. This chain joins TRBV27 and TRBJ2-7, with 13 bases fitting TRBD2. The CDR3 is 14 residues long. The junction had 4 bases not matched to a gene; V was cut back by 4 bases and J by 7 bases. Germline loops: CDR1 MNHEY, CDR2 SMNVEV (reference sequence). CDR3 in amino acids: CASSSLAGGGEQYF. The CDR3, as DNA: TGTGCCAGCAGTTCACTAGCGGGAGGGGGGGAGCAGTACTTC.

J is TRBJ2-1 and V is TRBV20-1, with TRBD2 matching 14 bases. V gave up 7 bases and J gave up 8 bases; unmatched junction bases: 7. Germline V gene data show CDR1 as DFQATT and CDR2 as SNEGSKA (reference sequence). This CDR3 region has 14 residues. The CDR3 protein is CSVLTSGRVDEQFF. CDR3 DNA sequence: TGCAGTGTTCTGACTAGCGGGAGGGTCGATGAGCAGTTCTTC.

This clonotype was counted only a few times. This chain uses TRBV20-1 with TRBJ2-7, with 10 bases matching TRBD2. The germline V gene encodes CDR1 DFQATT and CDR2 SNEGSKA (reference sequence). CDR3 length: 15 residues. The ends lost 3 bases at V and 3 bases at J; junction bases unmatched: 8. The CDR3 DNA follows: TGCAGTGCTAGGAAGGGACTAGCGAGACACTACGAGCAGTACTTC. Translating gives CSARKGLARHYEQYF.

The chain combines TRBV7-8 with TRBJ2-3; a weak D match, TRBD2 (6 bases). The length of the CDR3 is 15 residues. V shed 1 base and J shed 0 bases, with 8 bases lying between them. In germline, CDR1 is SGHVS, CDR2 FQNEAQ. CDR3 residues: CASSLVAGSTDTQYF. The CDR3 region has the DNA TGTGCCAGCAGCTTAGTGGCGGGGAGCACAGATACGCAGTATTTT.